Listed here are 5 T cell receptor beta chains from one sample, sequenced in a study of vaccination and CD4 T cells after COVID-19 (dated by TCRdb to between 2022 and 2023). Receptors were amplified or captured by PCR. The sample was run on an Illumina iSeq 100. DNA from cultured CD4+ T cells underwent TCR sequencing with the Oncomine TCR Beta short-read assay at the Johns Hopkins FTIC core. In TCRdb, the public reads were trimmed at Q25 with fastp and aligned with MiXCR, with productive beta chains retained. Identical CDR3 proteins give one entry, which carries the most common genes and DNA. Across this sample there are thousands of distinct CDR3 sequences, with 60% seen only once. The ten largest clones take up 78% of the sample. The label giving this sample's treatment or condition can be read as: roughly 10-day PBMC culture with coronavirus spike peptide pools or control peptides (ViraFEST assay). CD4+ T cells from unexposed donors were collected before the COVID-19 pandemic (2011-2018).

Antigens for these TCRs are unknown. The specimen was CD4+ T cells from blood, cultured in vitro. These receptors all come from a human donor in good health.

The V gene is TRBV19, the J gene TRBJ1-5, with 8 bases identical to TRBD1. With 6 bases clipped from V and 2 bases from J, the junction kept 9 bases outside the gene matches. The CDR3 is 16 amino acids. In germline, CDR1 is LNHDA, CDR2 SQIVND (reference sequence). The CDR3 is CASSRQGISGNQPQHF. CDR3 coding DNA: TGTGCCAGTAGCCGACAGGGGATTAGTGGCAATCAGCCCCAGCATTTT.

This chain links TRBV7-9 with TRBJ1-3, with unresolved D. This CDR3 is built from 11 residues. CDR1 is SEHNR, CDR2 FQNEAQ, per germline (reference sequence). Trimming took 5 bases from V and 4 from J, leaving 3 bases between them. The CDR3 bases are TGTGCCAGCAGCCGCGGAAACACCATATATTTT. This translates into CASSRGNTIYF.

The table lists this clonotype with a few counts. The chain combines TRBV12-3 or TRBV12-4 with TRBJ1-5; D is unclear. V dropped 2 bases and J dropped 3 bases, with 5 bases sitting between them. The CDR3 consists of 13 residues. In nucleotides, the CDR3 is TGTGCCAGCAGTTTATCAGTCAATCAGCCCCAGCATTTT. Residues: CASSLSVNQPQHF.

The V and J genes are TRBV7-3 and TRBJ1-1, with TRBD1 as a possible D gene (6 bases). The germline V and J ends were trimmed by 5 bases and 1 base, with 8 bases remaining between them. CDR3 length: 13 residues. Germline V gives CDR1 SGHTA, CDR2 FQGTGA. The CDR3 DNA follows: TGTGCCAGCAGCCCACAGGGGAACACTGAAGCTTTCTTT. This encodes CASSPQGNTEAFF.

J is TRBJ1-1 and V is TRBV7-9, with D possibly being TRBD1 (5 bases). CDR1 and CDR2 (germline): SEHNR, FQNEAQ (reference sequence). The CDR3 has 13 residues. V lost 3 bases and J lost 5, with 10 bases in between. The CDR3: CASSFTGRTEAFF. DNA for the CDR3: TGTGCCAGCAGCTTTACGGGGCGTACTGAAGCTTTCTTT.